One and the same sample provided the 2 T cell receptor beta chains below, sequenced in a study of PD-L1 blockade in urothelial cancer (dated by TCRdb to about 2017). This sample's time point label indicates: pretreatment peripheral blood. Libraries were prepared through the immunoSEQ multiplex PCR assay. In its TCRdb copy, this immuneACCESS table keeps in-frame sequences only and misses some clones. Where compared with another copy, unresolved V genes explain less than half of these, and the others have no known cause. The sample table contains 48,000 or so clones; only one count was recorded for roughly nine tenths of them. The ten most abundant clones make up around 15% of the sample. The sample was PBMCs, taken around atezolizumab (anti-PD-L1) treatment. The source is a woman aged 55-70 years with urothelial cancer.

The chain employs TRBV5-4 and TRBJ2-5, with TRBD2 matching 10 bases. Trimming at V came to 0 bases and at J to 4 bases, leaving 0 bases not matched to a gene. CDR3 size: 14 residues. Germline V gene sequence: CDR1 SGHNT, CDR2 YYREEE (reference sequence). CDR3 sequence reads: CASSLASGRETQYF. The CDR3 DNA reads TGTGCCAGCAGCTTGGCTAGCGGGAGAGAGACCCAGTACTTC.

The genes are TRBV7-8 and TRBJ2-7, with D maybe TRBD1 (6 bases). Germline lookup yields CDR1 SGHVS and CDR2 FQNEAQ. The ends were cut back, 1 base at V and 5 bases at J, with 9 bases in the middle. This CDR3 region has 13 residues. CDR3 coding DNA: TGTGCCAGCAGCTTAGACAGGGCCCACGAGCAGTACTTC. It specifies CASSLDRAHEQYF.